Sequencing of this TCR beta chain was carried out in a study of T cell clones after liver transplantation. As for the study in general: Tolerance: complete withdrawal held at least one year, liver enzymes staying within twice normal.

This clone occurred a few times. Its antigen remains unidentified. Only in-frame clones appear in the TCRdb table, and some are missing; sequencing was by immunoSEQ multiplex PCR. The repertoire holds over 45,000 clones, with over 65% as singletons. Trimming stripped 7 bases from V and 3 bases from J, with 7 bases between. This CDR3 region has 13 residues. Germline loops: CDR1 MNHNY, CDR2 SVGAGI (reference sequence). Whole-study results and caveats: A significant post-transplant drop in circulating graft-donor-reactive CD4 TCRbeta sequences occurred in most of the 8 subjects.

The chain combines TRBV6-6 with TRBJ2-6; D gene unclear. The sequence came from a human patient who received a liver transplant. Some T cells may originate from the graft donor. The specimen was CD4+ T cells from blood, collected 52 to 60 months after liver transplant. In nucleotides, the CDR3 is TGTGCCAGCATCCCCTATGGGGCCAACGTCCTGACTTTC. Its translation: CASIPYGANVLTF.